The rows below give T cell receptor beta chains drawn from one sample of a study of blood T cell repertoires in COVID-19. Only in-frame clones appear in the TCRdb table, and some are missing; sequencing was by immunoSEQ multiplex PCR. The repertoire holds about 310,000 clones, with about 88% as singletons. The sequenced sample was PBMCs or T cells enriched from blood (not recorded which). These receptors came from a woman aged 35 to 49 who had recovered from COVID-19. CDR3s include the opening cysteine and the closing phenylalanine or tryptophan. A D gene is named only where the DNA matches it firmly. Where a row states a size, it is once, few, many or the class of an expanded clone; other rows omit it.

d_call: TRBD2; v_call: TRBV7-3; j_call: TRBJ2-2; clone_size: .; cdr3_aa: CASQAGGAHTGELFF; cdr3_nt: TGTGCCTCCCAAGCGGGGGGGGCCCACACCGGGGAGCTGTTTTTT
d_call: .; v_call: TRBV7-2; j_call: TRBJ2-3; clone_size: .; cdr3_aa: CASRPSLWWRASQYF; cdr3_nt: TGTGCCAGCAGGCCCTCTTTGTGGTGGAGGGCTTCGCAGTATTTT
d_call: .; v_call: TRBV28; j_call: TRBJ2-2; clone_size: few; cdr3_aa: CASSFSGNTGELFF; cdr3_nt: TGTGCCAGCAGTTTTAGCGGGAACACCGGGGAGCTGTTTTTT
d_call: TRBD1; v_call: TRBV19; j_call: TRBJ1-5; clone_size: .; cdr3_aa: CASSIGTGGYQPQHF; cdr3_nt: TGTGCCAGTAGTATCGGGACAGGGGGCTATCAGCCCCAGCATTTT
d_call: TRBD2; v_call: TRBV4-1; j_call: TRBJ2-1; clone_size: .; cdr3_aa: CASSQVANFQREGLAGEQFF; cdr3_nt: TGCGCCAGCAGCCAAGTGGCTAATTTTCAGCGGGAGGGCCTGGCAGGTGAGCAGTTCTTC
d_call: TRBD2; v_call: TRBV14; j_call: TRBJ2-1; clone_size: .; cdr3_aa: CASSTYTGTSGGNEQFF; cdr3_nt: TGTGCCAGCAGCACTTACACCGGGACTAGCGGGGGAAATGAGCAGTTCTTC
d_call: TRBD2; v_call: TRBV2; j_call: TRBJ2-1; clone_size: .; cdr3_aa: CASSPVREGLFEQFF; cdr3_nt: TGTGCCAGCAGCCCGGTGCGGGAGGGCCTTTTTGAGCAGTTCTTC
d_call: .; v_call: TRBV3-1/TRBV3-2; j_call: TRBJ2-5; clone_size: .; cdr3_aa: CASSQVRPRGETQYF; cdr3_nt: TGTGCCAGCAGCCAAGTCCGGCCTAGGGGAGAGACCCAGTACTTC
d_call: .; v_call: TRBV11-2; j_call: TRBJ2-7; clone_size: .; cdr3_aa: CASSLNNYEQYF; cdr3_nt: TGTGCCAGCAGCTTAAACAACTACGAGCAGTACTTC
d_call: TRBD1; v_call: TRBV28; j_call: TRBJ2-7; clone_size: .; cdr3_aa: CASSLSTGGPFNEQYF; cdr3_nt: TGTGCCAGCAGTTTATCAACAGGGGGCCCCTTCAACGAGCAGTACTTC
d_call: TRBD2; v_call: TRBV5-1; j_call: TRBJ2-2; clone_size: few; cdr3_aa: CASSLGLAGAGELFF; cdr3_nt: TGCGCCAGCAGCTTGGGACTAGCGGGAGCCGGGGAGCTGTTTTTT
d_call: .; v_call: TRBV29-1; j_call: TRBJ1-3; clone_size: .; cdr3_aa: CSVDDSHLGNTIYF; cdr3_nt: TGCAGCGTTGACGACAGCCACCTTGGAAACACCATATATTTT
d_call: .; v_call: TRBV19; j_call: TRBJ1-5; clone_size: .; cdr3_aa: CASSSDNQRGRAQHF; cdr3_nt: TGTGCCAGTAGCTCTGACAATCAAAGGGGCAGGGCCCAGCATTTT
d_call: TRBD2; v_call: TRBV18; j_call: TRBJ2-5; clone_size: few; cdr3_aa: CASSPGTSEGKTQYF; cdr3_nt: TGTGCCAGCTCACCAGGGACTAGCGAGGGGAAGACCCAGTACTTC
d_call: .; v_call: TRBV19; j_call: TRBJ1-5; clone_size: .; cdr3_aa: CASSIIYSRNQPQHF; cdr3_nt: TGTGCCAGTAGTATTATATACAGCAGAAATCAGCCCCAGCATTTT
d_call: .; v_call: TRBV7-9; j_call: TRBJ2-5; clone_size: once; cdr3_aa: CASSWTVQGTQYF; cdr3_nt: TGTGCCAGCAGCTGGACAGTACAGGGGACCCAGTACTTC
d_call: .; v_call: TRBV2; j_call: TRBJ2-7; clone_size: .; cdr3_aa: CASSVVWREQYF; cdr3_nt: TGTGCCAGCAGTGTCGTCTGGCGGGAGCAGTACTTC
d_call: .; v_call: TRBV29-1; j_call: TRBJ1-1; clone_size: .; cdr3_aa: CSVIRGHTEAFF; cdr3_nt: TGCAGCGTAATCAGGGGTCACACTGAAGCTTTCTTT
d_call: .; v_call: TRBV19; j_call: TRBJ1-5; clone_size: .; cdr3_aa: CASIGQTNSNQPQHF; cdr3_nt: TGTGCCAGTATTGGGCAGACTAATAGCAATCAGCCCCAGCATTTT
d_call: .; v_call: TRBV6-6; j_call: TRBJ1-6; clone_size: .; cdr3_aa: CASRSQLPVNSPLHF; cdr3_nt: TGTGCCAGCAGATCACAGCTACCGGTAAATTCACCCCTCCACTTT
d_call: .; v_call: TRBV4-2; j_call: TRBJ1-3; clone_size: .; cdr3_aa: CASLPWSSGNTIYF; cdr3_nt: TGTGCCAGCTTACCCTGGAGCTCTGGAAACACCATATATTTT
d_call: TRBD2; v_call: TRBV7-9; j_call: TRBJ2-5; clone_size: .; cdr3_aa: CASSLLLAGVRETQYF; cdr3_nt: TGTGCCAGCAGCTTACTCCTAGCGGGAGTTCGGGAGACCCAGTACTTC
d_call: TRBD1; v_call: TRBV7-3; j_call: TRBJ1-1; clone_size: once; cdr3_aa: CASSFLDRVNTEAFF; cdr3_nt: TGTGCCAGCAGCTTCTTGGACAGGGTGAACACTGAAGCTTTCTTT
d_call: TRBD2; v_call: TRBV5-4; j_call: TRBJ2-1; clone_size: .; cdr3_aa: CASSFTSGGVGEQFF; cdr3_nt: TGTGCCAGCAGCTTTACTAGCGGGGGGGTGGGAGAGCAGTTCTTC
d_call: .; v_call: TRBV25-1; j_call: TRBJ2-5; clone_size: .; cdr3_aa: CASSEGVTGRQETQYF; cdr3_nt: TGTGCCAGCAGTGAAGGGGTTACAGGGCGACAGGAGACCCAGTACTTC
d_call: .; v_call: TRBV4-2; j_call: TRBJ2-3; clone_size: .; cdr3_aa: CASSPRGETSNTDTQYF; cdr3_nt: TGTGCCAGCAGCCCCCGTGGGGAAACTAGCAATACAGATACGCAGTATTTT
d_call: TRBD2; v_call: TRBV4-1; j_call: TRBJ2-7; clone_size: .; cdr3_aa: CASSQGLASSSYEQYF; cdr3_nt: TGCGCCAGCAGCCAAGGACTAGCGTCTAGCTCCTACGAGCAGTACTTC
d_call: TRBD1; v_call: TRBV3-1/TRBV3-2; j_call: TRBJ1-3; clone_size: .; cdr3_aa: CASSLAYRGSGNTIYF; cdr3_nt: TGTGCCAGCAGCCTTGCTTACAGGGGCTCTGGAAACACCATATATTTT
d_call: TRBD1; v_call: TRBV27; j_call: TRBJ2-7; clone_size: .; cdr3_aa: CASSSRGRLSEQYF; cdr3_nt: TGTGCCAGCAGTTCCAGGGGGCGCCTAAGCGAGCAGTACTTC
d_call: TRBD1; v_call: TRBV29-1; j_call: TRBJ2-5; clone_size: .; cdr3_aa: CSAGPRDRGQETQYF; cdr3_nt: TGCAGCGCTGGACCTCGGGACAGGGGTCAAGAGACCCAGTACTTC
d_call: .; v_call: TRBV2; j_call: TRBJ1-2; clone_size: .; cdr3_aa: CASSEALLGRVVYGYTF; cdr3_nt: TGTGCCAGCAGTGAAGCGCTTCTGGGCAGGGTGGTTTATGGCTACACCTTC
d_call: .; v_call: TRBV5-1; j_call: TRBJ2-7; clone_size: .; cdr3_aa: CASSSDNDYEQYF; cdr3_nt: TGCGCCAGCAGCTCTGACAATGACTACGAGCAGTACTTC
d_call: .; v_call: TRBV29-1; j_call: TRBJ2-1; clone_size: .; cdr3_aa: CSFGKRHNEQFF; cdr3_nt: TGCAGCTTTGGGAAGCGGCACAATGAGCAGTTCTTC
d_call: TRBD1; v_call: TRBV19; j_call: TRBJ2-1; clone_size: .; cdr3_aa: CASTRGRGLYNEQFF; cdr3_nt: TGTGCCAGTACCCGAGGCAGGGGGCTCTACAATGAGCAGTTCTTC
d_call: TRBD1; v_call: TRBV7-2; j_call: TRBJ2-5; clone_size: .; cdr3_aa: CASSLDRGLAETQYF; cdr3_nt: TGTGCCAGCAGCTTAGACAGGGGGCTGGCGGAGACCCAGTACTTC
d_call: .; v_call: TRBV10-3; j_call: TRBJ1-3; clone_size: .; cdr3_aa: CAISQAGDPSGNTIYF; cdr3_nt: TGTGCCATCAGCCAAGCAGGGGATCCCTCTGGAAACACCATATATTTT
d_call: .; v_call: TRBV7-3; j_call: TRBJ1-1; clone_size: .; cdr3_aa: CASSLAGENTEAFF; cdr3_nt: TGTGCCAGCAGCTTGGCGGGGGAGAACACTGAAGCTTTCTTT
d_call: TRBD2; v_call: TRBV10-1; j_call: TRBJ2-5; clone_size: once; cdr3_aa: CASSESIGGGQETQYF; cdr3_nt: TGCGCCAGCAGTGAGTCGATTGGCGGGGGGCAAGAGACCCAGTACTTC
d_call: TRBD1; v_call: TRBV2; j_call: TRBJ2-3; clone_size: .; cdr3_aa: CASSGGQGRTDTQYF; cdr3_nt: TGTGCCAGCAGTGGCGGACAGGGGAGGACAGATACGCAGTATTTT
d_call: .; v_call: TRBV24-1; j_call: TRBJ2-7; clone_size: .; cdr3_aa: CATSPRRGYEQYF; cdr3_nt: TGTGCCACCAGTCCCCGACGGGGCTACGAGCAGTACTTC
d_call: .; v_call: TRBV7-2; j_call: TRBJ1-3; clone_size: .; cdr3_aa: CASSLESPRGSGNTIYF; cdr3_nt: TGTGCCAGCAGCTTAGAATCCCCCAGAGGCTCTGGAAACACCATATATTTT
d_call: TRBD1; v_call: TRBV29-1; j_call: TRBJ2-6; clone_size: .; cdr3_aa: CSVPRDRDYSSGANVLTF; cdr3_nt: TGCAGCGTTCCCCGGGACAGGGATTACTCCTCTGGGGCCAACGTCCTGACTTTC
d_call: .; v_call: TRBV29-1; j_call: TRBJ2-5; clone_size: .; cdr3_aa: CSVGRPSGLETQYF; cdr3_nt: TGCAGCGTTGGGAGGCCTTCAGGTCTTGAGACCCAGTACTTC
d_call: TRBD1; v_call: TRBV6-5; j_call: TRBJ1-5; clone_size: .; cdr3_aa: CASSITGAGNQPQHF; cdr3_nt: TGTGCCAGCAGCATCACAGGGGCGGGCAATCAGCCCCAGCATTTT
d_call: TRBD1; v_call: TRBV6-1; j_call: TRBJ2-1; clone_size: .; cdr3_aa: CASSSGGTGGYEQFF; cdr3_nt: TGTGCCAGCAGTTCTGGGGGGACAGGGGGCTATGAGCAGTTCTTC
d_call: .; v_call: TRBV9; j_call: TRBJ1-2; clone_size: .; cdr3_aa: CASSVGWGVDNYGYTF; cdr3_nt: TGTGCCAGCAGCGTTGGATGGGGGGTAGATAACTATGGCTACACCTTC
d_call: .; v_call: TRBV6-1; j_call: TRBJ2-3; clone_size: .; cdr3_aa: CASSEWRNTDTQYF; cdr3_nt: TGTGCCAGCAGTGAATGGCGGAACACAGATACGCAGTATTTT
d_call: TRBD2; v_call: TRBV28; j_call: TRBJ2-3; clone_size: .; cdr3_aa: CASSLGTSGTDTQYF; cdr3_nt: TGTGCCAGCAGTTTAGGGACTAGCGGGACAGATACGCAGTATTTT
d_call: TRBD1; v_call: TRBV11-2; j_call: TRBJ2-3; clone_size: .; cdr3_aa: CASSLVWGQGTDTQYF; cdr3_nt: TGTGCCAGCAGCTTAGTCTGGGGACAGGGCACAGATACGCAGTATTTT
d_call: TRBD2; v_call: TRBV19; j_call: TRBJ2-5; clone_size: .; cdr3_aa: CASTSQGAGQETQYF; cdr3_nt: TGTGCCAGTACCTCCCAGGGAGCGGGGCAAGAGACCCAGTACTTC
d_call: TRBD1; v_call: TRBV28; j_call: TRBJ2-1; clone_size: few; cdr3_aa: CASRFGDRPYNEQFF; cdr3_nt: TGTGCCAGCAGGTTCGGGGACAGGCCTTACAATGAGCAGTTCTTC
d_call: TRBD2; v_call: TRBV6-5; j_call: TRBJ2-2; clone_size: .; cdr3_aa: CASSTTGGNTGELFF; cdr3_nt: TGTGCCAGCAGTACGACGGGGGGTAACACCGGGGAGCTGTTTTTT
d_call: TRBD2; v_call: TRBV30; j_call: TRBJ2-1; clone_size: once; cdr3_aa: CAWKKLAGGYNEQFF; cdr3_nt: TGTGCCTGGAAGAAACTAGCGGGAGGTTACAATGAGCAGTTCTTC
d_call: TRBD1; v_call: TRBV19; j_call: TRBJ2-5; clone_size: .; cdr3_aa: CASSLTGTGKRETQYF; cdr3_nt: TGTGCCAGTAGTTTAACCGGGACAGGGAAGCGAGAGACCCAGTACTTC
d_call: TRBD1; v_call: TRBV9; j_call: TRBJ2-3; clone_size: .; cdr3_aa: CASRRGPASTDTQYF; cdr3_nt: TGTGCCAGCAGGAGGGGGCCGGCTAGCACAGATACGCAGTATTTT
d_call: TRBD2; v_call: TRBV25-1; j_call: TRBJ2-7; clone_size: few; cdr3_aa: CARTLAGSSYEQYF; cdr3_nt: TGTGCCAGGACCCTAGCGGGGAGCTCCTACGAGCAGTACTTC
d_call: .; v_call: TRBV11-1; j_call: TRBJ2-1; clone_size: .; cdr3_aa: CASSAVDKSSYNEQFF; cdr3_nt: TGTGCCAGCAGCGCCGTGGACAAGAGCTCCTACAATGAGCAGTTCTTC